Listed below are T cell receptor beta chains from one sample, sequenced in a study of Ad26.COV2.S vaccination and SARS-CoV-2 variants. Assay used: immunoSEQ multiplex PCR; TCRdb lists only in-frame clones, some missing. This table has approximately 300,000 clones, about 85% appearing once. The specimen comprised peripheral blood, sampled in a trial of Ad26.COV2.S vaccine versus placebo. Receptors were obtained from a person aged 18-65 years who received the Ad26.COV2.S COVID-19 vaccine or a placebo. The CDR3 runs from the conserved cysteine through the conserved F or W. The D gene is left open where the match is weak. Size values are once, few and many counts, or a class for expanded clones, and some rows have none.

J: TRBJ1-2; size: .; V: TRBV29-1; D: .; DNA: TGCAGCGTTTGGACACAGGAACTTTATGGCTACACCTTC; CDR3: CSVWTQELYGYTF
J: TRBJ2-7; size: .; V: TRBV5-1; D: TRBD1; DNA: TGCGCCAGCAGCTTGGGGGACAGTTCTTACGAGCAGTACTTC; CDR3: CASSLGDSSYEQYF
J: TRBJ2-7; size: .; V: TRBV5-8; D: .; DNA: TGTGCCAGCAGCTATTCCTACGAGCAGTACTTC; CDR3: CASSYSYEQYF
J: TRBJ1-6; size: few; V: TRBV19; D: .; DNA: TGTGCCAGTAGTCTGGCACACCAAAATTCACCCCTCCACTTT; CDR3: CASSLAHQNSPLHF
J: TRBJ1-2; size: .; V: TRBV5-5; D: TRBD1; DNA: TGTGCCAGCAGCACGACAGGGGTTGGCTACACCTTC; CDR3: CASSTTGVGYTF
J: TRBJ2-5; size: .; V: TRBV5-1; D: TRBD2; DNA: TGCGCCAGCAGCTCGCGGGGGGGCCTCGAAGAGACCCAGTACTTC; CDR3: CASSSRGGLEETQYF
J: TRBJ1-5; size: many; V: TRBV7-2; D: .; DNA: TGTGCCAGCAGCTTAAGTGCCTCACGAGGACAGCCCCAGCATTTT; CDR3: CASSLSASRGQPQHF
J: TRBJ1-2; size: .; V: TRBV19; D: TRBD1; DNA: TGTGCCAGTAGTACCCCGGGACAGGGGAGGAACTATGGCTACACCTTC; CDR3: CASSTPGQGRNYGYTF
J: TRBJ1-6; size: .; V: TRBV3-1/TRBV3-2; D: .; DNA: TGTGCCAGCAGCCTGACTCGGACAGTTAATTCACCCCTCCACTTT; CDR3: CASSLTRTVNSPLHF
J: TRBJ2-1; size: .; V: TRBV18; D: .; DNA: TGTGCCAGCTCACCTCTCGGCTACAATGAGCAGTTCTTC; CDR3: CASSPLGYNEQFF
J: TRBJ1-2; size: .; V: TRBV12-3/TRBV12-4; D: TRBD1; DNA: TGTGCCAGTGCGGACAGGGGGCCACGTGGCTACACCTTC; CDR3: CASADRGPRGYTF
J: TRBJ1-2; size: .; V: TRBV21-1; D: .; DNA: TGTGCCAGCAGTAACGAACAGCGGATGGGCTATGGCTACACCTTC; CDR3: CASSNEQRMGYGYTF
J: TRBJ2-4; size: once; V: TRBV14; D: .; DNA: TGTGCCAGCAGCCAGGTTGGGGGAAACATTCAGTACTTC; CDR3: CASSQVGGNIQYF
J: TRBJ2-7; size: .; V: TRBV18; D: TRBD1; DNA: TGTGCCAGCTCACTCACAGGGGCCGGCACCTACGAGCAGTACTTC; CDR3: CASSLTGAGTYEQYF
J: TRBJ2-2; size: .; V: TRBV3-1/TRBV3-2; D: TRBD2; DNA: TGTGCCAGCAGCCAAGCTGGGACTAGCGCAGGGACCGGGGAGCTGTTTTTT; CDR3: CASSQAGTSAGTGELFF
J: TRBJ2-5; size: .; V: TRBV7-9; D: .; DNA: TGTGCCAGCAGTCGTACCCGTTCCGAGACCCAGTACTTC; CDR3: CASSRTRSETQYF
J: TRBJ1-1; size: .; V: TRBV28; D: TRBD1; DNA: TGTGCCAGCAGTTTACGACAGGGAGACACTTTCTTT; CDR3: CASSLRQGDTFF
J: TRBJ2-2; size: .; V: TRBV2; D: .; DNA: TGTGCCAGCAGCGTTGAAACAGAGACCGGGGAGCTGTTTTTT; CDR3: CASSVETETGELFF
J: TRBJ1-1; size: .; V: TRBV5-1; D: .; DNA: TGCGCCAGCAGCTTGGATATACAGGGCACTGAAGCTTTCTTT; CDR3: CASSLDIQGTEAFF
J: TRBJ2-2; size: .; V: TRBV2; D: .; DNA: TGTGCCAGCACTCGGGACCCTAGGTCCCCCGGGGAGCTGTTTTTT; CDR3: CASTRDPRSPGELFF
J: TRBJ1-1; size: .; V: TRBV2; D: TRBD1; DNA: TGTGCCAGCAGTCCGGGGCCGAAGACAGGGTACACTGAAGCTTTCTTT; CDR3: CASSPGPKTGYTEAFF
J: TRBJ2-7; size: few; V: TRBV3-1/TRBV3-2; D: .; DNA: TGTGCCAGCAGCCCGGGGGACGTAGCCTACGAGCAGTACTTC; CDR3: CASSPGDVAYEQYF
J: TRBJ1-1; size: .; V: TRBV10-2; D: .; DNA: TGCGCCAGCACCTTTGGAGGCACTGAAGCTTTCTTT; CDR3: CASTFGGTEAFF
J: TRBJ1-6; size: .; V: TRBV15; D: .; DNA: TGTGCCACCACCCGGGGGGTCAGCTCCTATAATTCACCCCTCCACTTT; CDR3: CATTRGVSSYNSPLHF
J: TRBJ1-1; size: once; V: TRBV5-4; D: .; DNA: TGTGCCAGCAGCCCACGGAATATAATGAACACTGAAGCTTTCTTT; CDR3: CASSPRNIMNTEAFF
J: TRBJ1-4; size: .; V: TRBV5-4; D: TRBD1; DNA: TGTGCCAGCACCGGGACAGGCTCTGAAAAACTGTTTTTT; CDR3: CASTGTGSEKLFF
J: TRBJ1-4; size: .; V: TRBV6-2/TRBV6-3; D: .; DNA: TGTGCCAGCAGTGGGGGGGGAGGAAAACTGTTTTTT; CDR3: CASSGGGGKLFF
J: TRBJ1-4; size: .; V: TRBV29-1; D: .; DNA: TGCAGCGTTGAAGATGAAAAACTGTTTTTT; CDR3: CSVEDEKLFF
J: TRBJ1-5; size: .; V: TRBV28; D: TRBD1; DNA: TGTGCCAGCAGGGGGACAGGGGTCAATCAGCCCCAGCATTTT; CDR3: CASRGTGVNQPQHF
J: TRBJ1-2; size: .; V: TRBV5-1; D: .; DNA: TGCGCCAGCAGCCCGGACGGTCACTTGCCCTATGGCTACACCTTC; CDR3: CASSPDGHLPYGYTF
J: TRBJ2-3; size: .; V: TRBV3-1/TRBV3-2; D: .; DNA: TGTGCCAGCAGCCAAGACCCGTTCACCCAGGGTACGCAGTATTTT; CDR3: CASSQDPFTQGTQYF
J: TRBJ2-3; size: .; V: TRBV12-5; D: .; DNA: TGTGCTAGTGGTTTGGGACTCACGTCGGATACGCAGTATTTT; CDR3: CASGLGLTSDTQYF
J: TRBJ2-4; size: .; V: TRBV28; D: TRBD2; DNA: TGTGCCAGCAGTTTACCCAGCGGGGGGGCCAAAAACATTCAGTACTTC; CDR3: CASSLPSGGAKNIQYF
J: TRBJ1-2; size: .; V: TRBV5-1; D: .; DNA: TGCGCCAGCAGCTTCACAAGGGACGATGGCTACACCTTC; CDR3: CASSFTRDDGYTF